One sample yielded the 17 T cell receptor beta chains listed below, sequenced in a study of beta chain features in type 1 diabetes. What was sequenced were expressed TCRB transcripts, since all of the isolated RNA had been reverse transcribed. Clones were read by immunoSEQ multiplex PCR, and TCRdb kept only the in-frame ones, dropping some. The table has 300,000 to 450,000 clones, around 12% seen once. Sequencing input: naive CD4+ T cells from blood. Receptors originate from a man aged 18-30 years in good health.

J is TRBJ2-6 and V is TRBV7-2, with D unclear. Germline V gene data show CDR1 as SGHTA and CDR2 as FQGNSA. The CDR3 spans 15 residues. V was trimmed by 5 bases and J by 4 bases, leaving 12 bases between them. The CDR3 is CASSRIVSGANVLTF. The CDR3 nucleotides read TGTGCCAGCAGCCGTATAGTTTCCGGGGCCAACGTCCTGACTTTC.

The chain employs TRBV27 and TRBJ2-1, with D tentatively TRBD2 (6 bases). This CDR3 region has 15 residues. Germline V CDR1 and CDR2: MNHEY, SMNVEV (reference sequence). Trimming stripped 0 bases from V and 7 bases from J, with 13 bases between. Here the CDR3 DNA reads TGTGCCAGCAGTTTATCGGGACTGGGAATAAATGAGCAGTTCTTC. Residues: CASSLSGLGINEQFF.

This clone was counted a few times. The chain links TRBV19 to TRBJ2-2, with D possibly matching TRBD1 (5 bases). The V end lost 5 bases, the J end lost 5 bases, and 12 bases lay between the germline ends. CDR1 is LNHDA, CDR2 SQIVND, per germline (reference sequence). The CDR3 covers 14 residues. CDR3 residues: CASSSDRGTGELFF. CDR3 sequence (DNA): TGTGCCAGTAGTTCCGACAGAGGTACCGGGGAGCTGTTTTTT. The full variable domain, with the rest looked up from reference TRBV19 and TRBJ2-2, is DGGITQSPKYLFRKEGQNVTLSCEQNLNHDAMYWYRQDPGQGLRLIYYSQIVNDFQKGDIAEGYSVSREKKESFPLTVTSAQKNPTAFYLCASSSDRGTGELFFGEGSRLTVL.

J is TRBJ2-5 and V is TRBV15; the match to TRBD1 covers 8 bases. Losses at the gene ends were 3 bases for V and 5 bases for J; bases not matched to a gene: 8. The CDR3 totals 15 residues. Germline values: CDR1 LNHNV, CDR2 YYDKDF (reference sequence). The CDR3 protein is CATSSLQGVGETQYF. The CDR3 nucleotides are TGTGCCACCAGCAGCCTACAGGGGGTCGGTGAGACCCAGTACTTC.

This clone was observed a few times. The chain recombines TRBV5-4 with TRBJ1-2; D is possibly TRBD1 (5 bases). CDR1 and CDR2 (germline): SGHNT, YYREEE (reference sequence). This CDR3 has 16 residues. V lost 0 bases, J lost 2 bases, and 14 bases lay in between. The CDR3 loop is CASSLAPARGNYGYTF. The CDR3 DNA reads as TGTGCCAGCAGCTTGGCCCCCGCGCGGGGGAACTATGGCTACACCTTC.

This rearrangement joins TRBV7-9 to TRBJ2-1, with D unclear. The V gene lost 5 bases and the J gene lost 9 bases, with 14 bases spanning the gap. There are 13 residues in the CDR3. Per the germline V gene, CDR1 is SEHNR and CDR2 is FQNEAQ (reference sequence). In DNA, the CDR3 is TGTGCCAGCAGCACCCAGAAAGTTCGTGAGCAGTTCTTC. Protein sequence: CASSTQKVREQFF.

The chain joins TRBV28 to TRBJ1-1; no reliable D call. CDR1 and CDR2 (germline): MDHEN, SYDVKM. This CDR3 has 13 residues. Trimming shortened V by 7 bases and J by 8 bases, and 17 bases separated the two germline ends. The DNA for the CDR3 is TGTGCCAGCACTCCCGGAGGGCAAGAGGAAGCTTTCTTT. This translates into CASTPGGQEEAFF.

This clone occurred a few times. This chain links TRBV4-2 with TRBJ2-7, with 10 bases aligning to TRBD2. Germline CDR1 and CDR2: LGHNA and YNFKEQ. The CDR3 extends over 16 amino acids. Trimming cost V 3 bases and J 3 bases; bases outside gene matches: 8. This chain's CDR3 is CASSHSGLADNYEQYF. The CDR3, as DNA: TGTGCCAGCAGCCATAGTGGACTAGCGGACAACTACGAGCAGTACTTC.

The rearrangement joins TRBV18 to TRBJ2-1; D remains unclear. The germline V and J ends were trimmed by 7 bases and 5 bases, with 3 bases remaining between them. The CDR3 runs 10 residues. CDR1 KGHSH and CDR2 LQKENI come from the germline V gene. CDR3 DNA sequence: TGTGCCAGCTTCGACAATGAGCAGTTCTTC. Protein sequence: CASFDNEQFF.

A few counts support this clone. V and J are TRBV27 and TRBJ2-7; TRBD2 aligns across 8 bases. The CDR3 loop spans 14 amino acids. The germline V gene encodes CDR1 MNHEY and CDR2 SMNVEV (reference sequence). Trimming removed 8 bases from V and 2 bases from J; junction bases left unmatched: 8. CDR3: CASSSQRGTYEQYF. The DNA of the CDR3 is TGTGCCAGCTCCTCTCAGCGGGGGACCTACGAGCAGTACTTC.

This clone was detected only a few times. This chain's CDR3 is CASSLLSNSYEQYF. DNA for the CDR3: TGTGCCAGCAGCTTACTCAGTAACTCCTACGAGCAGTACTTC. This chain joins TRBV7-2 and TRBJ2-7; D is undetermined. CDR1 is SGHTA and CDR2 is FQGNSA in the germline V gene. V was shortened by 2 bases and J by 0 bases, with 8 bases between the two germline ends. The CDR3 extends over 14 amino acids.

In this sample, this clone turned up a few times. The rearrangement links TRBV5-1 to TRBJ1-1; the match to TRBD1 covers 8 bases. Germline V gene sequence: CDR1 SGHRS, CDR2 YFSETQ. V lost 4 bases to trimming and J lost 3 bases; unmatched junction nucleotides: 14. This CDR3 region has 17 residues. CDR3 nucleotide sequence: TGCGCCAGCAGCCCCGGACAGGGTGGGAAGGGGGACACTGAAGCTTTCTTT. It encodes CASSPGQGGKGDTEAFF. Based on the CDR3 plus reference TRBV5-1 and TRBJ1-1, the full variable domain is KAGVTQTPRYLIKTRGQQVTLSCSPISGHRSVSWYQQTPGQGLQFLFEYFSETQRNKGNFPGRFSGRQFSNSRSEMNVSTLELGDSALYLCASSPGQGGKGDTEAFFGQGTRLTVV.

In DNA, the CDR3 is TGTGCCTGGAGTAGGGGTAGTCAGGGGTACTACGAGCAGTACTTC. Translation: CAWSRGSQGYYEQYF. The chain joins TRBV30 to TRBJ2-7, with a tentative D call TRBD1 (6 bases). V lost 2 bases, J lost 3 bases, and 17 bases lay in between. The germline V gene has CDR1 GTSNPN and CDR2 SVGIG (reference sequence). The CDR3 runs to 15 residues.

This clone was seen only a few times. The chain employs TRBV7-2 and TRBJ2-6; 8 bases agree with TRBD1. The CDR3 is 18 amino acids. V lost 2 bases to trimming and J lost 3 bases; unmatched junction nucleotides: 9. Per germline, CDR1 SGHTA and CDR2 FQGNSA. CDR3 nucleotides: TGTGCCAGCAGCTTATTCAGGGGGCGCTTAATTGGGGCCAACGTCCTGACTTTC. Protein sequence: CASSLFRGRLIGANVLTF.

Note on this clone: Within the sample, other DNA sequences also encode this same CDR3. V gene TRBV5-4 combines with J gene TRBJ2-5; D might be TRBD1 (6 bases). This CDR3 spans 14 amino acids. V was shortened by 2 bases and J by 1 base, with 9 bases between the two germline ends. Germline assignment: CDR1 SGHNT and CDR2 YYREEE (reference sequence). CDR3 sequence (DNA): TGTGCCAGCAGCTTTTCAGGGGCCCAAGAGACCCAGTACTTC. It is translated as CASSFSGAQETQYF.

V gene TRBV29-1 combines with J gene TRBJ1-2; TRBD1 aligns across 9 bases. With 4 bases clipped from V and 8 bases from J, the junction kept 8 bases outside the gene matches. This CDR3 is built from 13 residues. Germline V gene sequence: CDR1 SQVTM, CDR2 ANQGSEA. For the CDR3, the DNA is TGCAGCGTTGGGGGACAGGGCAACTCCGGCTACACCTTC. Its protein is CSVGGQGNSGYTF.

This clone occurred a few times. This rearrangement joins TRBV27 to TRBJ2-3; D might be TRBD2 (5 bases). The CDR3 runs 16 residues. Germline values: CDR1 MNHEY, CDR2 SMNVEV (reference sequence). V gave up 0 bases and J gave up 4 bases, with 14 bases separating them. The CDR3 here is CASSLSSPGVADTQYF. CDR3 nucleotides: TGTGCCAGCAGTTTATCTTCTCCCGGGGTTGCAGATACGCAGTATTTT.